This TCR beta chain was retrieved from a study of blood T cell repertoires in COVID-19. V was cut by 1 base and J by 2 bases, with 2 bases left in between. The germline V gene encodes CDR1 LGHDT and CDR2 YNNKEL (reference sequence). CDR3 size: 13 residues. Assay: immunoSEQ multiplex PCR; the TCRdb copy retains only in-frame clones and omits some. The sample has around 250,000 clones, 88% seen once. This TCR derives from a woman aged 40 to 49 who had been exposed to COVID-19. The chain couples TRBV3-1 (or the pseudogene TRBV3-2) to TRBJ2-2; D uncertain. Sequences were obtained from PBMCs or T cells enriched from blood (not recorded which). In nucleotides, the CDR3 is TGTGCCAGCAGCCAAGCAAACACCGGGGAGCTGTTTTTT. Translating gives CASSQANTGELFF.